The 12 T cell receptor beta chains given below trace back to one sample, sequenced in a study of T-cell reconstitution after alpha-beta-depleted transplantation in children listed by TCRdb under 2016. Library generation was performed with PCR. The instrument was an Illumina HiSeq 2500. To normalize quantification of the TCRbeta repertoire, the TCR libraries were built with molecular barcoding that relied on unique molecular identifiers. The public reads were run again by TCRdb, first through fastp at Q25 and then through MiXCR, and only productive beta chains were kept. Each entry merges the rows of one CDR3 protein and shows their most common DNA and genes. This sample holds about 92,000 distinct CDR3 sequences; about 12% were observed only once. Clones ranked in the top ten supply over 11% of the sample. The sample in question was PBMCs from the stem cell graft donor, obtained from the stem cell graft. The receptors were sampled from a human donor who donated a stem cell graft to a child with inherited bone marrow failure.

The CDR3, as DNA: TGTGCCAGCAGCTTTTACGGATACAATGAGCAGTTCTTC. Protein sequence: CASSFYGYNEQFF. The chain recombines TRBV7-9 with TRBJ2-1; no clear D gene. The CDR3 runs 13 residues. The V gene's germline CDR1 is SEHNR and CDR2 FQNEAQ (reference sequence). V shed 3 bases and J shed 4 bases, with 7 bases lying between them.

At least ten counts were recorded for this clonotype. The rearrangement joins TRBV7-9 to TRBJ2-5; tentative D call: TRBD1 (6 bases). The germline CDR1 and CDR2 sequences are SEHNR and FQNEAQ (reference sequence). V lost 4 bases and J lost 0, with 12 bases in between. The length of the CDR3 is 15 residues. This chain's CDR3 is CASSSTTGHQETQYF. CDR3 nucleotides: TGTGCCAGCAGCTCTACAACAGGGCACCAAGAGACCCAGTACTTC.

This clonotype is a singleton in its sample. The V and J genes are TRBV4-3 and TRBJ1-5; D ambiguous. The CDR3 is made up of 14 amino acids. The V end was cut by 0 bases, the J end by 7 bases, with 10 bases between. Germline assignment: CDR1 LGHNA and CDR2 YSLEER. For the CDR3, the DNA is TGCGCCAGCAGCCAAGATAGGACCGTACAGCCCCAGCATTTT. Translation: CASSQDRTVQPQHF.

This clonotype was found many times. CDR3 protein: CASSAGSKVYEQYF. CDR3 in DNA: TGTGCCAGCAGCGCCGGGTCTAAAGTCTACGAGCAGTACTTC. V gene TRBV13 combines with J gene TRBJ2-7; D unresolved. Looked up from germline, CDR1 is PRHDT and CDR2 is FYEKMQ (reference sequence). CDR3 size: 14 residues. Trimming left V 5 bases short and J 3 bases short, with 14 bases between.

This clonotype turned up a few times. This rearrangement joins TRBV18 to TRBJ2-3, with D perhaps assigned TRBD1 or TRBD2 (5 bases each). V lost 3 bases, J lost 0 bases, and 13 bases lay in between. From germline, CDR1 is KGHSH and CDR2 LQKENI. This CDR3 is 16 amino acids long. The CDR3, as DNA: TGTGCCAGCTCACCTCGTCCGGGGCCTAGCACAGATACGCAGTATTTT. Translating gives CASSPRPGPSTDTQYF.

J is TRBJ2-6 and V is TRBV12-3 or TRBV12-4; either TRBD1 or TRBD2 may supply D (5 bases each). The length of the CDR3 is 19 residues. DNA of the CDR3: TGTACCATCAGTAGAAACCCTGGGGACCTAAGCTCTGGGGCCAACGTCCTGACTTTC. Protein: CTISRNPGDLSSGANVLTF.

This clonotype showed up just a few times. This chain connects TRBV7-3 to TRBJ2-3, with D tentatively TRBD1 or TRBD2 (5 bases each). V lost 6 bases to trimming and J lost 3 bases, with 16 bases between them. The CDR3 contains 15 residues. The V gene's germline CDR1 is SGHTA and CDR2 FQGTGA. The CDR3, as DNA: TGTGCCAGCAGACTACACGGGGCCGGAACAGATACGCAGTATTTT. Encoded protein: CASRLHGAGTDTQYF.

The table lists this clonotype with a few counts. A read error is possible here, since a much larger clone lies one base away. The genes are TRBV21-1 and TRBJ1-6; the tabulated D call, TRBD1, remains unverified against the DNA. TRBV21-1 has pseudogene status. This CDR3 has 16 residues. The CDR3 bases are TGTGCCAGCAGCAAATATCCGGGACAGGCTGGATCACCCCTCCACTTT. This sequence encodes CASSKYPGQAGSPLHF.

This clonotype is a singleton in its sample. This chain connects TRBV18 to TRBJ1-1; D unclear. The CDR3 runs 13 residues. The germline V and J ends were trimmed by 1 base and 5 bases, with 8 bases remaining between them. Germline CDR1 is KGHSH and CDR2 is LQKENI. The CDR3 protein is CASSPRSRTEAFF. The CDR3, as DNA: TGTGCCAGCTCACCACGCTCGAGGACTGAAGCTTTCTTT.

This clonotype was observed many times. This sequence joins TRBV29-1 and TRBJ1-1; 9 bases align to TRBD1. V shed 5 bases, J shed 1 base, and the junction held 2 bases outside the gene matches. This CDR3 is 13 amino acids long. Germline lookup yields CDR1 SQVTM and CDR2 ANQGSEA. The chain's CDR3 is CSVWGQGNTEAFF. In DNA, the CDR3 is TGCAGCGTTTGGGGACAGGGGAACACTGAAGCTTTCTTT.

In its sample, this clonotype was seen many times. The genes are TRBV5-1 and TRBJ2-7; weak D call: TRBD1 (5 bases). From germline, CDR1 is SGHRS and CDR2 YFSETQ. Trimming cost V 2 bases and J 6 bases, with 12 bases left between them. The CDR3 loop spans 13 amino acids. CDR3 in amino acids: CASSLDDSSEQYF. Here the CDR3 DNA reads TGCGCCAGCAGCTTAGACGACAGTTCCGAGCAGTACTTC.

In this sample, this clonotype turned up many times. The chain employs TRBV12-3 or TRBV12-4 and TRBJ1-2, with TRBD1 matching over 7 bases. The V and J ends lost 6 bases and 2 bases, in that order; junction bases with no gene match: 6. The CDR3 extends over 14 amino acids. CDR3 residues: CASSPGQENYGYTF. CDR3 DNA sequence: TGTGCCAGCAGCCCCGGACAGGAGAACTATGGCTACACCTTC.